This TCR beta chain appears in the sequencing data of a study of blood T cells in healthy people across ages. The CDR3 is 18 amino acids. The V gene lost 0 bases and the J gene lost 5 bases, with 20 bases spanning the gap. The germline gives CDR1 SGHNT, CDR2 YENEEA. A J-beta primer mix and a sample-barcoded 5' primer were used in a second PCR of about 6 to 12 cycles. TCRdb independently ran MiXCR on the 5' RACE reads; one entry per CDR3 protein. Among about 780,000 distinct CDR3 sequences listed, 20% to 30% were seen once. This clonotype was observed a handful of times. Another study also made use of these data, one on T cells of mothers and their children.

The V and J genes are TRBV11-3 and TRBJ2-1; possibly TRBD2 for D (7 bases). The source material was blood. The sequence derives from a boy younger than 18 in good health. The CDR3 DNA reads TGTGCCAGCAGCTTAGAACAGGGTGGCAGCGGGACTCACAATGAGCAGTTCTTC. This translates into CASSLEQGGSGTHNEQFF. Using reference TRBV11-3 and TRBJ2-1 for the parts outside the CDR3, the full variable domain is EAGVVQSPRYKIIEKKQPVAFWCNPISGHNTLYWYLQNLGQGPELLIRYENEEAVDDSQLPKDRFSAERLKGVDSTLKIQPAELGDSAVYLCASSLEQGGSGTHNEQFFGPGTRLTVL.